Sequencing of this T cell receptor beta chain was carried out in a study of OX40 agonist ivuxolimab in advanced cancers. Study information: Ivuxolimab, an agonistic anti-OX40 (CD134) antibody, was given to patients. Partial responses occurred in three patients (one hepatocellular carcinoma, two cutaneous melanoma).

There are a few counts of this clone. The antigen is unknown. Study conclusions and caveats: Partly responding patients at 0.1-3.0 mg/kg showed some of the smallest clonal expansion.

The method was immunoSEQ multiplex PCR; TCRdb's version includes in-frame clones alone and lacks a portion of them. Of fewer than 70,000 clones in the sample, 85% to 90% were seen once. Germline V gene lookup returns CDR1 MNHNS and CDR2 SASEGT. The CDR3 is made up of 14 amino acids. Trimming took off 5 bases at V and 1 base at J, with 9 bases between the two ends. Autoimmune disease history or systemic immunosuppression barred patients. The V call is TRBV6-1, the J call TRBJ1-5; D unresolved. This specimen consisted of CD4+ or CD8+ T cells sorted from blood, obtained in a trial of the OX40 agonist ivuxolimab. The receptor was isolated from an adult with an advanced solid tumor such as melanoma, head and neck, liver or kidney cancer. The CDR3 spells CASSPRLSNQPQHF. CDR3 nucleotide sequence: TGTGCCAGCAGTCCTAGACTCAGCAATCAGCCCCAGCATTTT.